This T cell receptor beta chain was identified in a study of shared clonotypes between healthy human individuals. The CDR3 runs 13 residues. CDR1 and CDR2 from the germline V gene are SGHRS and YFSETQ. Trimming took off 0 bases at V and 8 bases at J, with 11 bases between the two ends. Generated by immunoSEQ multiplex PCR, the TCRdb table keeps only in-frame clones and is missing some. Altogether hundreds of thousands of clones are present, about 96% being singletons, with the ten largest covering 0.055% to 0.075%. The receptor's source is a woman under 40 in good health. This chain joins TRBV5-1 and TRBJ1-1; D is perhaps TRBD1 (6 bases). Sequences were obtained from naive CD4+ T cells sorted from blood. Subset given: CD45RA+ positively selected. CDR3 loop: CASSLVGGAEAFF. Here the CDR3 DNA reads TGCGCCAGCAGCTTGGTAGGGGGGGCGGAAGCTTTCTTT.